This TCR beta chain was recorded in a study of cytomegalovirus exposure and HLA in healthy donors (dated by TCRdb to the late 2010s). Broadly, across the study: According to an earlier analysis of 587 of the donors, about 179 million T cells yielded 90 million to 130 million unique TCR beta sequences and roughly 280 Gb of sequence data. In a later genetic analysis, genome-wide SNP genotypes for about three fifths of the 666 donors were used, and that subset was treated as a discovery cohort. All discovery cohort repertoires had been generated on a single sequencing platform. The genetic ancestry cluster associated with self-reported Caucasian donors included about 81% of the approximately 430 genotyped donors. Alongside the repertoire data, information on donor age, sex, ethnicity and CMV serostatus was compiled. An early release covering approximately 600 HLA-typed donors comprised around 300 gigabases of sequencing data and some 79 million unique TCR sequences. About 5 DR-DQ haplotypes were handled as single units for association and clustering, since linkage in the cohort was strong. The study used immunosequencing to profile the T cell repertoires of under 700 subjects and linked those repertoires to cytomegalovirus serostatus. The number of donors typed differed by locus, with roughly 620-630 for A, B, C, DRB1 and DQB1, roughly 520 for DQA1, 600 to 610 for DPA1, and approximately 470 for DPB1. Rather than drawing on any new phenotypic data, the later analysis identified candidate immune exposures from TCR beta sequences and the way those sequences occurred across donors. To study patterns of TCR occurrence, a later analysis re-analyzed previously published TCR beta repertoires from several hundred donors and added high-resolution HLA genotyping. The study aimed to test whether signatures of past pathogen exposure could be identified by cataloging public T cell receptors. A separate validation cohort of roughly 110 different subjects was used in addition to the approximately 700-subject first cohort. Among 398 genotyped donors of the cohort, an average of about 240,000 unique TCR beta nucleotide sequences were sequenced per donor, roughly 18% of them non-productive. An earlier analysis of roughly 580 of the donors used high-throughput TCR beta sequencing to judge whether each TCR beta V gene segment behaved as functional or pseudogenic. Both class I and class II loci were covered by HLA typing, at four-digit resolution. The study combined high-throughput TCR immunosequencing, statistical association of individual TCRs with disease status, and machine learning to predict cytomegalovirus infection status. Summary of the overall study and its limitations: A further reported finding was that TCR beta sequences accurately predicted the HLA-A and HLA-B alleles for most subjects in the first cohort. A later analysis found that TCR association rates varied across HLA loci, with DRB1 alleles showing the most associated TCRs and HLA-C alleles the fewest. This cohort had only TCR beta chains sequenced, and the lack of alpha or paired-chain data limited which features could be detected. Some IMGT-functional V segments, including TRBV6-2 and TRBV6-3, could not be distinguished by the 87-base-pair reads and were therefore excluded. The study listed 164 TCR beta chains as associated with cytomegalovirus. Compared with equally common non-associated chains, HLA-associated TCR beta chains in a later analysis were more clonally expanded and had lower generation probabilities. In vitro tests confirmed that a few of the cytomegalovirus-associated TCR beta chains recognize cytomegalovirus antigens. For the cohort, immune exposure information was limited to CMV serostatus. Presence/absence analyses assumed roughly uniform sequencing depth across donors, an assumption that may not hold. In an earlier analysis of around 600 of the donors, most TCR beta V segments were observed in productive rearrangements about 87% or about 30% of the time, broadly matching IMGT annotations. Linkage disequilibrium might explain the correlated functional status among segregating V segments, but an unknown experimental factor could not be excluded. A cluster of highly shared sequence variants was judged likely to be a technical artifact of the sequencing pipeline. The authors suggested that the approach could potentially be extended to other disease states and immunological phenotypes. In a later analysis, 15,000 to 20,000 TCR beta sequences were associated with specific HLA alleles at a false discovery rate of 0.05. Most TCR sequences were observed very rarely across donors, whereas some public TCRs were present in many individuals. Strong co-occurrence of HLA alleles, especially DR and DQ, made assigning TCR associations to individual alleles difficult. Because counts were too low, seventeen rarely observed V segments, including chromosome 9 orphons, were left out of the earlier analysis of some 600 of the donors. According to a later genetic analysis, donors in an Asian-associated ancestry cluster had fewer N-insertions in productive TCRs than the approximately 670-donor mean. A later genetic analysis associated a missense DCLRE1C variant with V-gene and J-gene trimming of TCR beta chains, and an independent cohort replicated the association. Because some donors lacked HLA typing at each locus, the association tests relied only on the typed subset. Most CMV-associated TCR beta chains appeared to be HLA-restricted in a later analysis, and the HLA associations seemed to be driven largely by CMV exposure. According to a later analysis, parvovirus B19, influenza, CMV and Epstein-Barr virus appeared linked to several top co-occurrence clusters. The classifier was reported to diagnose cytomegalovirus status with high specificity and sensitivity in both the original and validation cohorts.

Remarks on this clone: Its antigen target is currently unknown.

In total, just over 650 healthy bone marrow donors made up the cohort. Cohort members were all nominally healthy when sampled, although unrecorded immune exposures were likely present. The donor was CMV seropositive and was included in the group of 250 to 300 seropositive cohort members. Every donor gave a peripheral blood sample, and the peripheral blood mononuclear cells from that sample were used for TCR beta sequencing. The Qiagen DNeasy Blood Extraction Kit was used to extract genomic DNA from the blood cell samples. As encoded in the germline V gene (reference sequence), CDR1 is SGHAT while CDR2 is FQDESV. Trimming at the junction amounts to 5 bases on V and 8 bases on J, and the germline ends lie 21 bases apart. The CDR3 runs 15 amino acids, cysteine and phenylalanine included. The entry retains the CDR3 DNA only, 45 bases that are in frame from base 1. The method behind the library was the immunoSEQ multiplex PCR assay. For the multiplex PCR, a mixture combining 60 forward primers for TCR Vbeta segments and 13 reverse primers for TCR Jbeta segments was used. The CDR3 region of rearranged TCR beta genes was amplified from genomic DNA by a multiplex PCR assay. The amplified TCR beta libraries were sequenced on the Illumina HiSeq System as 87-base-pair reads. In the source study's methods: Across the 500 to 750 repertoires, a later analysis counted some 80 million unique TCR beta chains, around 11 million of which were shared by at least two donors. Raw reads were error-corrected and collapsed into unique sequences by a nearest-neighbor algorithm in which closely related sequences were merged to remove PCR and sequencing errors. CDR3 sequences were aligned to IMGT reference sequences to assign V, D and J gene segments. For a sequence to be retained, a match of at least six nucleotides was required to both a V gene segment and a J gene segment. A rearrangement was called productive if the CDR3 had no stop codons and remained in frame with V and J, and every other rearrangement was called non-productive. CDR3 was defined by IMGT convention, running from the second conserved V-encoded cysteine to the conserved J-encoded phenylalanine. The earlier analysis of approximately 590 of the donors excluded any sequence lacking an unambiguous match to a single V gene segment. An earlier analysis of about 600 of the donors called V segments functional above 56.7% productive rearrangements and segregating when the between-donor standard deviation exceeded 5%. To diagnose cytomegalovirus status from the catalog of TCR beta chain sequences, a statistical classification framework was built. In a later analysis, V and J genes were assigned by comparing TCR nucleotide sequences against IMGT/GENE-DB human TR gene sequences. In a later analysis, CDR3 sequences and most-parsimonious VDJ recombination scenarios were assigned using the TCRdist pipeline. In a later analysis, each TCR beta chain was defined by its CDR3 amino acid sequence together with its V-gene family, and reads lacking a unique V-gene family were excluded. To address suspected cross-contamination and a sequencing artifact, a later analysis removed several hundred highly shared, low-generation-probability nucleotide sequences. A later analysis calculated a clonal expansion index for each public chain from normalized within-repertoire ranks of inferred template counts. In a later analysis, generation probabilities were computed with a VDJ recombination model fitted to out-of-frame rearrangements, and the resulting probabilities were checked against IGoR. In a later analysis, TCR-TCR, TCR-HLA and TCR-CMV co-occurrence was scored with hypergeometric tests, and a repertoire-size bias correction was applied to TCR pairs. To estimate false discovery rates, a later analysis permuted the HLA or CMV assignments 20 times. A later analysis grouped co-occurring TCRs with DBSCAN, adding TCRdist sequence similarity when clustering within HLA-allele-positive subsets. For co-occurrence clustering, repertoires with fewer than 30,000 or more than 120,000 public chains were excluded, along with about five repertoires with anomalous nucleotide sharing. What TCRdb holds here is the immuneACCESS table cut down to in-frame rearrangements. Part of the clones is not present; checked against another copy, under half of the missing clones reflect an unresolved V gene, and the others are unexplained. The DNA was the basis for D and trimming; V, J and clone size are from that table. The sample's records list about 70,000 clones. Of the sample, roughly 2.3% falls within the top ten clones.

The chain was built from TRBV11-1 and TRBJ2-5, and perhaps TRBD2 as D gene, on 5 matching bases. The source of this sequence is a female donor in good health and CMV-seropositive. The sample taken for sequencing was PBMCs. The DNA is TGTGCCAGCAGCCGGCGAAAGGACTCCCAATCTACCCAGTACTTC. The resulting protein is CASSRRKDSQSTQYF.